A selection of T cell receptor beta chains follows, all from one sample in a study of blood T cell repertoires in COVID-19. Repertoires were generated with immunoSEQ multiplex PCR, while TCRdb's copy carries only in-frame clones and drops some. Among around 250,000 clones listed, roughly four fifths were seen once. Sequencing was carried out using PBMCs or T cells enriched from blood (not recorded which). These TCRs come from a man between 40 and 49 years old who had been exposed to COVID-19. The CDR3 runs from the conserved cysteine through the conserved F or W. A D gene is named only where the DNA matches it firmly. Size is omitted from some rows. Given values are once, few, many or a class for expanded clones.

v_gene,abundance,d_gene,j_gene,CDR3nt,CDR3aa
TRBV11-2,.,.,TRBJ1-1,TGTGCCAGCAGCTTGGTACGGGGAACTGAAGCTTTCTTT,CASSLVRGTEAFF
TRBV5-6,.,TRBD1,TRBJ2-5,TGTGCCAGCGTTCGCAGGGGGAAAGAGACCCAGTACTTC,CASVRRGKETQYF
TRBV29-1,.,TRBD1,TRBJ1-5,TGCAGCGTTGCAGGGGGCACAAATCAGCCCCAGCATTTT,CSVAGGTNQPQHF
TRBV5-8,.,TRBD1,TRBJ2-1,TGTGCCAGCAGCTTGGTAACTTCGGACAGGGACAATGAGCAGTTCTTC,CASSLVTSDRDNEQFF
TRBV11-2,few,.,TRBJ2-7,TGTGCCAGCAGCTTTTCTCGGGATTACTACGAGCAGTACTTC,CASSFSRDYYEQYF
TRBV7-2,many,TRBD1,TRBJ2-2,TGTGCCAGAAGACAGGGGGTGGGAGCGAACACCGGGGAGCTGTTTTTT,CARRQGVGANTGELFF
TRBV25-1,few,.,TRBJ2-3,TGTGCCAGCAGTGGGCGGGAAAACACAGATACGCAGTATTTT,CASSGRENTDTQYF
TRBV12-3/TRBV12-4,.,.,TRBJ2-1,TGTGCCAGCAGTAGTGCCCCGACGGGGCAGTTCTTC,CASSSAPTGQFF
TRBV7-9,.,TRBD2,TRBJ2-3,TGTGCCTCCCTGCGGGGGTCAGATACGCAGTATTTT,CASLRGSDTQYF
TRBV3-1/TRBV3-2,.,.,TRBJ2-7,TGTGCCAGCAGCCAAAACGGTTACGAGCAGTACTTC,CASSQNGYEQYF
TRBV9,once,TRBD2,TRBJ2-7,TGTGCCAGCAGCGTAGGAGCGGGGATCCCCTACGAGCAGTACTTC,CASSVGAGIPYEQYF
TRBV24-1,.,.,TRBJ2-5,TGTGCCACCAGTGATCTCCGCGGATTCCAAGAGACCCAGTACTTC,CATSDLRGFQETQYF
TRBV9,.,TRBD2,TRBJ2-7,TGTGCCAGCAGCGTCAGCGGGAGTCATGGTTACGAGCAGTACTTC,CASSVSGSHGYEQYF
TRBV7-8,.,.,TRBJ1-2,TGTGCCAGCAGCTTCGACAGCTATGGCTACACCTTC,CASSFDSYGYTF
TRBV6-5,.,.,TRBJ2-1,TGTGCCAGCAGTCGGGGGAACTCCTACAATGAGCAGTTCTTC,CASSRGNSYNEQFF
TRBV27,.,TRBD1,TRBJ1-5,TGTGCCAGCAGTTTCGGGACAGGCCGACGGCCCCAGCATTTT,CASSFGTGRRPQHF
TRBV12-3/TRBV12-4,.,TRBD1,TRBJ1-5,TGTGCCAGCAGGGACAGGGAAAATCAGCCCCAGCATTTT,CASRDRENQPQHF
TRBV21-1,.,.,TRBJ1-3,TGTGCCAGCAGCAAAGCCGACAGTCGTGGGCTTGGAAACACCATATATTTT,CASSKADSRGLGNTIYF
TRBV7-8,.,.,TRBJ1-3,TGTGCCAGCAGCCCCCGAGGGCTGTACGGAAACACCATATATTTT,CASSPRGLYGNTIYF
TRBV28,.,.,TRBJ2-2,TGTGCCAGCAGTTTAGCGGTCGGGGAGCTGTTTTTT,CASSLAVGELFF
TRBV6-5,.,TRBD2,TRBJ2-2,TGTGCCAGCAGGACAAGACTAGCGGGAGGCGGGGAGCTGTTTTTT,CASRTRLAGGGELFF
TRBV19,.,TRBD2,TRBJ2-7,TGTGCCAGTAGTATCGGGACGGGGGGACGCGGAGACGAGCAGTACTTC,CASSIGTGGRGDEQYF
TRBV2,few,TRBD1,TRBJ1-2,TGTGCCAGCAGGAGACAGGGTCTGGAGACTAGTGGCTACACCTTC,CASRRQGLETSGYTF
TRBV9,.,.,TRBJ2-7,TGTGCCAGCGGACAAACAAGCTACGAGCAGTACTTC,CASGQTSYEQYF
TRBV9,.,.,TRBJ2-1,TGTGCCAGCAGCACCTCACTACACAATGAGCAGTTCTTC,CASSTSLHNEQFF
TRBV7-8,.,.,TRBJ2-6,TGTGCCAGCAGCTACGCAGGGCTCTCTGGGGCCAACGTCCTGACTTTC,CASSYAGLSGANVLTF
TRBV11-1,.,.,TRBJ1-2,TGTGCCAGCACCGGTAACTATGGCTACACCTTC,CASTGNYGYTF
TRBV12-3/TRBV12-4,.,.,TRBJ2-1,TGTGCCGGGGGGGGCGCTATCAGAGATGAGCAGTTCTTC,CAGGGAIRDEQFF
TRBV7-9,.,TRBD1,TRBJ2-1,TGTGCCAGCAGCTTACGGGGACAGGGGGCCGATGAGCAGTTCTTC,CASSLRGQGADEQFF
TRBV10-3,.,.,TRBJ1-5,TGTGCCATCAGTGTCGGGGAGGGCAATCAGCCCCAGCATTTT,CAISVGEGNQPQHF
TRBV6-6,few,TRBD2,TRBJ2-7,TGTGCCAGCAGGCGAACCGGGACTAGAACAACACCCTACGAGCAGTACTTC,CASRRTGTRTTPYEQYF
TRBV7-3,.,TRBD2,TRBJ2-3,TGTGCCAGCAGCCCAAGACGGCGGGAGTTGACAGATACGCAGTATTTT,CASSPRRRELTDTQYF
TRBV2,.,.,TRBJ1-6,TGTGCCAGCAGATCGACAGGCCAAGGAACCAATTCACCCCTCCACTTT,CASRSTGQGTNSPLHF
TRBV5-4,.,.,TRBJ1-2,TGTGCCAGCAGCTTGGGAGGGGCCGGGACAACTTATACGGGTGGCTACACCTTC,CASSLGGAGTTYTGGYTF
TRBV5-1,.,.,TRBJ1-2,TGCGCCAGCAGCTTGAACACGCAGGGGCTTTACTATGGCTACACCTTC,CASSLNTQGLYYGYTF
TRBV5-5,.,.,TRBJ1-5,TGTGCCAGCTGCCGGGGCTCGGGGGTAGGCAATCAGCCCCAGCATTTT,CASCRGSGVGNQPQHF
TRBV7-8,.,TRBD2,TRBJ2-3,TGTGCCAGCAGCGTGAGGACTAGCGGGAGAGTAGCAGATACGCAGTATTTT,CASSVRTSGRVADTQYF
TRBV18,few,TRBD1,TRBJ1-5,TGTGCCAGCTCACCGCGACAGGGGACCCAGCCCCAGCATTTT,CASSPRQGTQPQHF
TRBV7-2,once,.,TRBJ2-5,TGTGCCAGCAGCTTATTCGGGGAGAAAGAGACCCAGTACTTC,CASSLFGEKETQYF
TRBV28,few,.,TRBJ1-2,TGTGCCAGCAGTTTATCCCTACCAGGAACCTATGGCTACACCTTC,CASSLSLPGTYGYTF